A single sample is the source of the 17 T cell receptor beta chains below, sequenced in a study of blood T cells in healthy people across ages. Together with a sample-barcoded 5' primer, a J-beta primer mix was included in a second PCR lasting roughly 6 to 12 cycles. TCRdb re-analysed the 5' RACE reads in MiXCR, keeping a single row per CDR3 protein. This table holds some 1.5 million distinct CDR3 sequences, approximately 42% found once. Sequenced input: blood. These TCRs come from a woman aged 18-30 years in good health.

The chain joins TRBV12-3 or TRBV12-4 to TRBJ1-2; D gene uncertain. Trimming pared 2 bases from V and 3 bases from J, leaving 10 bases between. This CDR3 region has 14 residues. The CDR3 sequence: CASSLWPAYYGYTF. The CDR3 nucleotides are TGTGCCAGCAGTTTATGGCCGGCATACTATGGCTACACCTTC.

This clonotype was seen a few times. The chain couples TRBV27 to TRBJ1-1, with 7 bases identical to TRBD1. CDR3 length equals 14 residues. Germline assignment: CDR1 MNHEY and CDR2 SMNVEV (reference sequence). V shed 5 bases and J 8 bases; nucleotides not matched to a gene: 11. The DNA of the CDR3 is TGTGCCAGCAGTGCCTCCCTGACAGGGTCAGAAGCTTTCTTT. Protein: CASSASLTGSEAFF.

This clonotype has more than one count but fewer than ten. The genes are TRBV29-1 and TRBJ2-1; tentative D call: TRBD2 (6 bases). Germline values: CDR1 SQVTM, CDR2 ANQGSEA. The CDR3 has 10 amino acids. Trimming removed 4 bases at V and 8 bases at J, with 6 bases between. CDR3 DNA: TGCAGCGTTGGGGGGGATGAGCAGTTCTTC. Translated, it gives CSVGGDEQFF.

The CDR3 loop reads CASSPTFGADTQYF. CDR3 DNA sequence: TGTGCCAGCAGTCCCACCTTTGGAGCAGATACGCAGTATTTT. The chain couples TRBV12-3 or TRBV12-4 to TRBJ2-3, with D unclear. This CDR3 contains 14 residues. Deletions cut 5 bases from V and 4 bases from J, with 13 bases between.

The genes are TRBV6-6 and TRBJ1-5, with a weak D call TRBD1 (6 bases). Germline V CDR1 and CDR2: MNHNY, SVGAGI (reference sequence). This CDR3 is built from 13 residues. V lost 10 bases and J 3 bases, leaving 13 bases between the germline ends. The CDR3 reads CATKGQINQPQHF. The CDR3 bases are TGTGCCACTAAGGGACAAATCAATCAGCCCCAGCATTTT.

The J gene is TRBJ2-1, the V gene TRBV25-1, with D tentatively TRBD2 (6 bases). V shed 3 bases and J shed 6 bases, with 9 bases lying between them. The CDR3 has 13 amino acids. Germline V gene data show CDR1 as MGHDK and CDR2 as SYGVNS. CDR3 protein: CASSETTSNEQFF. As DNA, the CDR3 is TGTGCCAGCAGTGAGACGACTAGCAATGAGCAGTTCTTC.

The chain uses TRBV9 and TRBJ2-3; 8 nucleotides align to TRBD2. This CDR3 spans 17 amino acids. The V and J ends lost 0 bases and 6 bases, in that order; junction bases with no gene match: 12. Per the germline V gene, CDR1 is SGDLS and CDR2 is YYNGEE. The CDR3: CASSVAPSGGGLDTQYF. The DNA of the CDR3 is TGTGCCAGCAGCGTAGCTCCTAGCGGCGGGGGGCTCGATACGCAGTATTTT. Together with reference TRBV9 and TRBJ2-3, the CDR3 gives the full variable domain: DSGVTQTPKHLITATGQRVTLRCSPRSGDLSVYWYQQSLDQGLQFLIQYYNGEERAKGNILERFSAQQFPDLHSELNLSSLELGDSALYFCASSVAPSGGGLDTQYFGPGTRLTVL.

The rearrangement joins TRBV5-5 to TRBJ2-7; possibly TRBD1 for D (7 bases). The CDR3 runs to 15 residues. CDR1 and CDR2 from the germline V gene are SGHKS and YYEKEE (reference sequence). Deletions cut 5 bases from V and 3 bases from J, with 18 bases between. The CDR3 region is CASRGGPGQVYEQYF. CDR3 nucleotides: TGTGCCAGCAGGGGGGGTCCAGGACAGGTCTACGAGCAGTACTTC.

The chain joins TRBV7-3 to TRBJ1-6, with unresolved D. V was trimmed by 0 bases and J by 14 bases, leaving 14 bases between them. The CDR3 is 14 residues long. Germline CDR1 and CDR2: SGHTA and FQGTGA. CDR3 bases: TGTGCCAGCAGCTTAACCAGAGACGGTGATTCCCTCCACTTT. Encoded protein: CASSLTRDGDSLHF. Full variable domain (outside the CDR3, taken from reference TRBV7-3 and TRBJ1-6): GAGVSQTPSNKVTEKGKYVELRCDPISGHTALYWYRQSLGQGPEFLIYFQGTGAADDSGLPNDRFFAVRPEGSVSTLKIQRTERGDSAVYLCASSLTRDGDSLHFGNGTRLTVT.

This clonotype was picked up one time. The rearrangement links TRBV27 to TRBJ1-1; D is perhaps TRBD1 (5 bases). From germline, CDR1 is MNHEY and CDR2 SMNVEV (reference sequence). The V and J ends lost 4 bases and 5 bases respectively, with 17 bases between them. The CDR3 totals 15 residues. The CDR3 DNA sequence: TGTGCCAGCAGTTCGTTGGGCCTCTGGGGGACTGAAGCTTTCTTT. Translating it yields CASSSLGLWGTEAFF.

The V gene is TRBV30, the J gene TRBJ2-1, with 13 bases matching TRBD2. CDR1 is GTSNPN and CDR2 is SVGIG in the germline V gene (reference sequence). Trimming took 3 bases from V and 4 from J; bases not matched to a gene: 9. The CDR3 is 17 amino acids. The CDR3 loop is CAWRTAGLAGDYNEQFF. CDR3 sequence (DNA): TGTGCCTGGAGGACGGCTGGACTAGCGGGAGATTACAATGAGCAGTTCTTC. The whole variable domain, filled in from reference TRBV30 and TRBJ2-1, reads SQTIHQWPATLVQPVGSPLSLECTVEGTSNPNLYWYRQAAGRGLQLLFYSVGIGQISSEVPQNLSASRPQDRQFILSSKKLLLSDSGFYLCAWRTAGLAGDYNEQFFGPGTRLTVL.

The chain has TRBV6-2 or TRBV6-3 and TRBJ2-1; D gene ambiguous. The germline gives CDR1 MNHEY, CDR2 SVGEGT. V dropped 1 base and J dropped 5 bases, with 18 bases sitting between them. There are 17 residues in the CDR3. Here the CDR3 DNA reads TGTGCCAGCAGTTACTGGGCCGGGCCCGAGACAAACAATGAGCAGTTCTTC. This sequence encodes CASSYWAGPETNNEQFF.

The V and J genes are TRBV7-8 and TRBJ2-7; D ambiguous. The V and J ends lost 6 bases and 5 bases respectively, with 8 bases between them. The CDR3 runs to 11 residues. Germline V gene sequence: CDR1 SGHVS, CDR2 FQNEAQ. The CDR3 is CASRSLDEQYF. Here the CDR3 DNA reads TGTGCCAGCAGATCGTTGGACGAGCAGTACTTC.

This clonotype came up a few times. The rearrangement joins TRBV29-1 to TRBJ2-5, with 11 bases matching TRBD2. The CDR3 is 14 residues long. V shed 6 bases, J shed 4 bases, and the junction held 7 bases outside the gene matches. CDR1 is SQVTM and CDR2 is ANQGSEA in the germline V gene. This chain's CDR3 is CSVILAGGRETQYF. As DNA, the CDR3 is TGCAGCGTGATCTTAGCGGGAGGGCGAGAGACCCAGTACTTC.

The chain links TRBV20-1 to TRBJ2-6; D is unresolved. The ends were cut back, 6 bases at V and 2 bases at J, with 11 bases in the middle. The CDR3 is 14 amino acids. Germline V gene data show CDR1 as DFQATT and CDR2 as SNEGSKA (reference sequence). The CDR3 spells CSAPRWAGANVLTF. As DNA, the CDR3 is TGCAGTGCCCCTAGATGGGCTGGGGCCAACGTCCTGACTTTC.

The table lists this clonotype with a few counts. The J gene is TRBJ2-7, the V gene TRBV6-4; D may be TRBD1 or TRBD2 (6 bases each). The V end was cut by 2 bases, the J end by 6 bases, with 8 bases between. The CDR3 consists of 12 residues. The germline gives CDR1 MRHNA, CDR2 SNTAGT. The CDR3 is CASSDGGGEQYF. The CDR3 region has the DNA TGTGCCAGCAGTGACGGAGGGGGCGAGCAGTACTTC.

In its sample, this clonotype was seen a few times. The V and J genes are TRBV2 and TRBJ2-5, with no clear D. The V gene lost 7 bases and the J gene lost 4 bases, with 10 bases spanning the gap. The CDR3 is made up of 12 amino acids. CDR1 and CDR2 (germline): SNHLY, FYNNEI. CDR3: CASNPTPETQYF. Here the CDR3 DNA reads TGTGCCAGCAACCCCACTCCAGAGACCCAGTACTTC.